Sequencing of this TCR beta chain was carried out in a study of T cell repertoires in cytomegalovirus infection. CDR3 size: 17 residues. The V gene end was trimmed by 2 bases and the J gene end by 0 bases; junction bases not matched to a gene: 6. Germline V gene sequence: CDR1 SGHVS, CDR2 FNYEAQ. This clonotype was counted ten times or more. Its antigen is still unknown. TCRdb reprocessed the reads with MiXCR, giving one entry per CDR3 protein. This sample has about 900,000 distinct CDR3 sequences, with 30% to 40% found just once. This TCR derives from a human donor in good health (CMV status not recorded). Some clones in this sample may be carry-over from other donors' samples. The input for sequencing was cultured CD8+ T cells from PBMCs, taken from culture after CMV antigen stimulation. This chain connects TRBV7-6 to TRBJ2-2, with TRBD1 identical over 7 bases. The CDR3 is CASSLPRQGPNTGELFF. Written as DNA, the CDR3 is TGTGCCAGCAGCTTACCCCGACAGGGACCGAACACCGGGGAGCTGTTTTTT.